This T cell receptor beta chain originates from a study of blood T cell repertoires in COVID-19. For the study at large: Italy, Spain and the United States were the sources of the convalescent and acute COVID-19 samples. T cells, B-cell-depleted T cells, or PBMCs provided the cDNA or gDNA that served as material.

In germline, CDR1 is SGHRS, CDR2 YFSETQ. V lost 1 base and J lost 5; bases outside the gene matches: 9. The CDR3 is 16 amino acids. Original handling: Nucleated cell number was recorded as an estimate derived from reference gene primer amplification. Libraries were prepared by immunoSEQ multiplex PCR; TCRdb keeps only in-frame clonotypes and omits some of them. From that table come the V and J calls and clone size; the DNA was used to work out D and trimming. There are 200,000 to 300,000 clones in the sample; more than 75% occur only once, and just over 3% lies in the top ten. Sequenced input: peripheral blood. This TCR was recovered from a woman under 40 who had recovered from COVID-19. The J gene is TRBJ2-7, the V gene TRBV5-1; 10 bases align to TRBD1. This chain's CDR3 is CASSLIRGTGDHEQYF. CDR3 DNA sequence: TGCGCCAGCAGCTTGATTAGGGGGACAGGGGACCACGAGCAGTACTTC.